This TCR beta chain was captured in a study of T cell repertoires in cytomegalovirus infection. This CDR3 comprises 15 residues. From germline, CDR1 is SEHNR and CDR2 FQNEAQ (reference sequence). V was cut by 5 bases and J by 2 bases, with 14 bases left in between. The table lists this clonotype with many counts. TCRdb fed the reads into MiXCR, producing one record per CDR3 protein. The table includes about 260,000 distinct CDR3 sequences, about 13% detected once. The sequence was collected from a human donor in good health (CMV status not recorded). Some clones in this sample may be carry-over from other donors' samples. The chain carries TRBV7-9 and TRBJ2-3, with D perhaps being TRBD1 or TRBD2 (7 bases each). The specimen sequenced was PBMCs. The CDR3 nucleotides read TGTGCCAGCAGCACCCAGGGGGGGATCACAGATACGCAGTATTTT. Amino acids: CASSTQGGITDTQYF.